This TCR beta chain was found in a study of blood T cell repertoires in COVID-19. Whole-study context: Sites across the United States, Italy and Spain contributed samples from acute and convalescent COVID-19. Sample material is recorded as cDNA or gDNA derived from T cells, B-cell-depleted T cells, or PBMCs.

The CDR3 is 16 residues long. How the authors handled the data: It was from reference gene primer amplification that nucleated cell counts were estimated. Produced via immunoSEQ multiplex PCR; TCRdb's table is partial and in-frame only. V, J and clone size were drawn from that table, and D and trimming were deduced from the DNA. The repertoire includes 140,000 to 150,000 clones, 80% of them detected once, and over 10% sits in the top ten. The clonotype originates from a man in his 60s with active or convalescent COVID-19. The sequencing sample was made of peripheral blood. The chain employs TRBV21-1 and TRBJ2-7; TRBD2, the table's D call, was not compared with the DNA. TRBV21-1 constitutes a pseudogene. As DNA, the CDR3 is TGTGCCAGCAGCATCCCGGCGGGACCGGCGGGCTACGAGCAGTACTTC. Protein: CASSIPAGPAGYEQYF.